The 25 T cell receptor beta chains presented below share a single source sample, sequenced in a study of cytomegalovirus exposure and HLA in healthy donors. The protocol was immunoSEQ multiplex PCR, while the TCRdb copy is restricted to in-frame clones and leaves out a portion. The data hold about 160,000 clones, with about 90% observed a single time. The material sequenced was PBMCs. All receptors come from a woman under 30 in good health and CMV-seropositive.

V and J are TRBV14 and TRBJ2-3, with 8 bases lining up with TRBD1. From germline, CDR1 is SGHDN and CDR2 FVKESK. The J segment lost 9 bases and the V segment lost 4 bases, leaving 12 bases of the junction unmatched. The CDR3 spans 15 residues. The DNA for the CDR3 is TGTGCCAGCAGCCGAGACAGGGGCCGCCTGGGGACGCAGTATTTT. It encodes CASSRDRGRLGTQYF.

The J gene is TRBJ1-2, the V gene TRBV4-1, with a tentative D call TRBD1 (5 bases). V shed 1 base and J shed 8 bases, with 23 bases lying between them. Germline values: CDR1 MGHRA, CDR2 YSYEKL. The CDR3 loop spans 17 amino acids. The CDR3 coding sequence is TGCGCCAGCAGCCAAGGCATGGCAGGGTGGGGTGTGAGCGGCTACACCTTC. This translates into CASSQGMAGWGVSGYTF.

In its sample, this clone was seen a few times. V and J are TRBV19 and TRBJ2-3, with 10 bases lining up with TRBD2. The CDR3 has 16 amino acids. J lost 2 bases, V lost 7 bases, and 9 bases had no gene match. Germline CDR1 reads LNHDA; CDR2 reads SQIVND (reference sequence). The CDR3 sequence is CASTGAGLADTDTQYF. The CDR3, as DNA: TGTGCCAGTACCGGCGCAGGACTAGCGGACACAGATACGCAGTATTTT.

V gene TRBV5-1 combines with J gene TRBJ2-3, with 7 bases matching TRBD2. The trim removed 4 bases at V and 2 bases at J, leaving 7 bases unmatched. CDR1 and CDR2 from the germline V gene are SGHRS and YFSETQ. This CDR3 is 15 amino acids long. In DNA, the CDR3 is TGCGCCAGCAGCCCGGGGGAGGGCAACACAGATACGCAGTATTTT. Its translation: CASSPGEGNTDTQYF.

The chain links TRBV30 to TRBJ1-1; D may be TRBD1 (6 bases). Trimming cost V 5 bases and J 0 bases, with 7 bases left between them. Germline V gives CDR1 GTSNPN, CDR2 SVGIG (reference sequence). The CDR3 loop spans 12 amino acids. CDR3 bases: TGTGCCTGGGACAGGATGAACACTGAAGCTTTCTTT. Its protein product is CAWDRMNTEAFF.

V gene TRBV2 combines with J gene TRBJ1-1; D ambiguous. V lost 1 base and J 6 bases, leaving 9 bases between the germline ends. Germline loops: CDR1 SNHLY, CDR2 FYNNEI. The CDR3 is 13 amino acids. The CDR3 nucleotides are TGTGCCAGCAGTGAAGGTACTGCCCCTGAAGCTTTCTTT. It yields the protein CASSEGTAPEAFF.

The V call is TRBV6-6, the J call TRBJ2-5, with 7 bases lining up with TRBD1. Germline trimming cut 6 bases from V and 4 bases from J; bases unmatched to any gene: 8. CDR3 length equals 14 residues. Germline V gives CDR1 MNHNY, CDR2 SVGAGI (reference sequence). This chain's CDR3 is CASSPRTGLETQYF. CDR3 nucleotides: TGTGCCAGCAGCCCCCGGACAGGCCTAGAGACCCAGTACTTC.

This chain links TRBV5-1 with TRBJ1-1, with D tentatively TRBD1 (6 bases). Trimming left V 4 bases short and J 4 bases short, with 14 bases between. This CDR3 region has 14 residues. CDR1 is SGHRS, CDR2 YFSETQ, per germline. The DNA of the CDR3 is TGCGCCAGCAGCCCTCAGGACAGACCCACTGAAGCTTTCTTT. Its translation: CASSPQDRPTEAFF. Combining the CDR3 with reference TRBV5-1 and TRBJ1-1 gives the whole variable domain KAGVTQTPRYLIKTRGQQVTLSCSPISGHRSVSWYQQTPGQGLQFLFEYFSETQRNKGNFPGRFSGRQFSNSRSEMNVSTLELGDSALYLCASSPQDRPTEAFFGQGTRLTVV.

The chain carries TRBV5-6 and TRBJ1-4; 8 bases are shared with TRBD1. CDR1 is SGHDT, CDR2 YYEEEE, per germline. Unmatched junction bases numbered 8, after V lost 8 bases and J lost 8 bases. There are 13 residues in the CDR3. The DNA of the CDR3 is TGTGCCAGTAGACAGGGGATCGGAGAAAAACTGTTTTTT. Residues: CASRQGIGEKLFF.

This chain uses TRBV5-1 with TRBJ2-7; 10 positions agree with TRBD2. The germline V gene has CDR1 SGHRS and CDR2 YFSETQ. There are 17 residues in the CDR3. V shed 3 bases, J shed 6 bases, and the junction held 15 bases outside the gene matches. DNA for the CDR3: TGCGCCAGCAGCTCTTCTAAAAGCGGGAGGGGGAAAAGCGAGCAGTACTTC. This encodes CASSSSKSGRGKSEQYF.

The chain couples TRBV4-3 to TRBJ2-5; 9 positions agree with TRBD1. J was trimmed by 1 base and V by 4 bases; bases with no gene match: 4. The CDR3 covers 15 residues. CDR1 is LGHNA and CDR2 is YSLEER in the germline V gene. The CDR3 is CASSLGQGTQETQYF. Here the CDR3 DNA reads TGCGCCAGCAGCCTAGGACAGGGGACCCAAGAGACCCAGTACTTC.

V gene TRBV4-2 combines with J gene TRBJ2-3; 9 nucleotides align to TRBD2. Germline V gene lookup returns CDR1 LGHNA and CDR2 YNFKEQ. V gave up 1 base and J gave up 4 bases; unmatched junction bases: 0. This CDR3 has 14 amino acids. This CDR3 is CASSQGTSADTQYF. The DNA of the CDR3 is TGTGCCAGCAGCCAAGGGACTAGCGCAGATACGCAGTATTTT.

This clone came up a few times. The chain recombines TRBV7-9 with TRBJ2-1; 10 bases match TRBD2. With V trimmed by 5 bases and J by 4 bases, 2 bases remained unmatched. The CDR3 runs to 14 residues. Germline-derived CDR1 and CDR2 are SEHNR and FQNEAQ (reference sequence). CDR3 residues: CASSPSGSYNEQFF. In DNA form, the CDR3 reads TGTGCCAGCAGCCCTAGCGGGAGTTACAATGAGCAGTTCTTC.

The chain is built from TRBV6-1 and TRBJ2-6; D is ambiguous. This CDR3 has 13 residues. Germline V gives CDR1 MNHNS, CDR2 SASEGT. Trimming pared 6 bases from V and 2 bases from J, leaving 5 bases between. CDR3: CASRIAGANVLTF. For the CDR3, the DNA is TGTGCCAGCAGAATAGCTGGGGCCAACGTCCTGACTTTC.

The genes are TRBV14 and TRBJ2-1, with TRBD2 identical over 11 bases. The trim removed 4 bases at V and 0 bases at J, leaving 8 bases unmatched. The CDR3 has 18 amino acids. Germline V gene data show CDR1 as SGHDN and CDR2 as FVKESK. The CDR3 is CASSLRLAGTVSYNEQFF. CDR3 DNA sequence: TGTGCCAGCAGCCTACGACTAGCGGGAACGGTCTCCTACAATGAGCAGTTCTTC.

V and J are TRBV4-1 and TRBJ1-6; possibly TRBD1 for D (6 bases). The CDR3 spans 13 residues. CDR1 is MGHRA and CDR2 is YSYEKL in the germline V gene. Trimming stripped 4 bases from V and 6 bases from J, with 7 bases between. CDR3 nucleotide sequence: TGCGCCAGCAGCCTACAGGGTAATTCACCCCTCCACTTT. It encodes CASSLQGNSPLHF.

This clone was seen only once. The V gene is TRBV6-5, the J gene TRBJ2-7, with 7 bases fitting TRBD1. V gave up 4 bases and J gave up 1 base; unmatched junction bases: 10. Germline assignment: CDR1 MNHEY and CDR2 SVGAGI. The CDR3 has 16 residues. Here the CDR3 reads CASSSFMGQISYEQYF. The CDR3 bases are TGTGCCAGCAGTTCCTTTATGGGACAGATATCCTACGAGCAGTACTTC.

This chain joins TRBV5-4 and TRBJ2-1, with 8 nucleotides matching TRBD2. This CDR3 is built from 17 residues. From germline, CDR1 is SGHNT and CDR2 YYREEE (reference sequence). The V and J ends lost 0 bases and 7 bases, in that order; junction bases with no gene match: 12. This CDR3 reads CASSLVLAGPLGNEQFF. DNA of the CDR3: TGTGCCAGCAGCTTGGTATTAGCGGGACCACTGGGAAATGAGCAGTTCTTC.

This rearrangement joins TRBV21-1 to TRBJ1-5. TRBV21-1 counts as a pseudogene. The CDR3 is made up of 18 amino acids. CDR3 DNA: TGTGCCAGCAGCAAAAGCCCCGGTCGGAGATATAGCAATCAGCCCCAGCATTTT. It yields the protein CASSKSPGRRYSNQPQHF.

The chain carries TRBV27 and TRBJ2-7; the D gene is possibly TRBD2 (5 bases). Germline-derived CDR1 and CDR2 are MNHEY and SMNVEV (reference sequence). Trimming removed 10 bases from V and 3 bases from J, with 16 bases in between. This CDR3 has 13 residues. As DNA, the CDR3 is TGTGCCACGGCGGGCAGAGGAAGCTACGAGCAGTACTTC. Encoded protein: CATAGRGSYEQYF.

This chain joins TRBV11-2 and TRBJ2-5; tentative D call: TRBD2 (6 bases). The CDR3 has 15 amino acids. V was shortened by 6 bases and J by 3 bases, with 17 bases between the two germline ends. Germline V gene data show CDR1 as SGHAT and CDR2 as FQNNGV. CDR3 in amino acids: CASRISGSGEETQYF. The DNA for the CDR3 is TGTGCCAGCAGAATTAGCGGCAGCGGCGAAGAGACCCAGTACTTC.

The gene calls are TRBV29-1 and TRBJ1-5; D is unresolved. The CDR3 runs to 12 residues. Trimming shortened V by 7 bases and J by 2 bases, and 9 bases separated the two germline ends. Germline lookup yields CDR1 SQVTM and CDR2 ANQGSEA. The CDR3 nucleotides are TGCAGCGCCCAGTTTGGCAATCAGCCCCAGCATTTT. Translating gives CSAQFGNQPQHF.

The CDR3 DNA reads TGTGCCAGCAGTGAAAGGACTAGCGGGAGCTACGAGCAGTACTTC. Translated, it gives CASSERTSGSYEQYF. The chain carries TRBV6-1 and TRBJ2-7; 13 bases fit TRBD2. The CDR3 is 15 residues long. V lost 2 bases and J lost 3; bases outside the gene matches: 1. CDR1 MNHNS and CDR2 SASEGT come from the germline V gene.

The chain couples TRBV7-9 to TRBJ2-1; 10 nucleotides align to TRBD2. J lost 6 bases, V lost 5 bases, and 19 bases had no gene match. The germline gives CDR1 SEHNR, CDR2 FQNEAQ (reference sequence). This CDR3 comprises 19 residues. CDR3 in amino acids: CASSPTHRLAGISRNEQFF. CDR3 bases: TGTGCCAGCAGCCCTACTCATCGACTAGCGGGTATATCGCGCAATGAGCAGTTCTTC. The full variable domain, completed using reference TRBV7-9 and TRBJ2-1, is DTGVSQNPRHKITKRGQNVTFRCDPISEHNRLYWYRQTLGQGPEFLTYFQNEAQLEKSRLLSDRFSAERPKGSFSTLEIQRTEQGDSAMYLCASSPTHRLAGISRNEQFFGPGTRLTVL.

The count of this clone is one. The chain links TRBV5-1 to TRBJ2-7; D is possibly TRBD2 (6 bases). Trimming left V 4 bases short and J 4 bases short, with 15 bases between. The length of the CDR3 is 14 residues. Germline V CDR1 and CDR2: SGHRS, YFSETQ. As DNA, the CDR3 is TGCGCCAGCAGCCCGCGGGACGGAGGTTACGAGCAGTACTTC. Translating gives CASSPRDGGYEQYF.